The 4 T cell receptor beta chains in this list originate from one sample, sequenced in a study of human T cells and chemical hapten exposure. TCRdb independently ran MiXCR on the RACE reads; one entry per CDR3 protein. The data hold approximately 82,000 distinct CDR3 sequences, with over 9.5% observed a single time. Sample time point: patch test 1, 2 weeks after DPC sensitization. This sample's treatment: therapeutic diphenylcyclopropenone sensitization with weekly scalp DPC. Material: whole blood, obtained in connection with sensitization to the hapten diphenylcyclopropenone (DPC). All receptors come from a man in his forties with alopecia areata. Some clones in this sample may be carry-over from other donors' samples.

This clonotype turned up a few times. CDR3 residues: CASSLGTAGSLYEQYV. Written as DNA, the CDR3 is TGTGCCAGCAGCTTAGGTACAGCAGGGAGCCTTTACGAGCAGTACGTC. The V call is TRBV7-8, the J call TRBJ2-7; D tentatively fits TRBD1 or TRBD2 (5 bases each). V lost 1 base and J lost 4, with 17 bases in between. This CDR3 is built from 16 residues. Germline loops: CDR1 SGHVS, CDR2 FQNEAQ.

This chain links TRBV20-1 with TRBJ1-1; 9 bases match TRBD1. J lost 4 bases, V lost 5 bases, and 14 bases had no gene match. Germline V gene data show CDR1 as DFQATT and CDR2 as SNEGSKA (reference sequence). CDR3 length equals 16 residues. The CDR3 nucleotides are TGCAGTGCTCCAATTCCCGGACAGGGGTTGGGCACTGAAGCTTTCTTT. The encoded protein is CSAPIPGQGLGTEAFF.

V usage is TRBV20-1 and J usage is TRBJ2-4; 12 nucleotides match TRBD2. Germline V lookup: CDR1 DFQATT, CDR2 SNEGSKA (reference sequence). The CDR3 length is 17 residues. J was trimmed by 0 bases and V by 3 bases; bases with no gene match: 6. The CDR3 is CSARSLAGGLAKNIQYF. DNA of the CDR3: TGCAGTGCTAGGTCGCTAGCGGGAGGGTTAGCCAAAAACATTCAGTACTTC.

At least ten counts were recorded for this clonotype. This sequence joins TRBV4-3 and TRBJ1-3; possibly TRBD1 for D (6 bases). The CDR3 has 15 amino acids. From germline, CDR1 is LGHNA and CDR2 YSLEER. The germline V and J ends were trimmed by 1 base and 3 bases, with 10 bases remaining between them. The CDR3 sequence is CASSQVGGLGNTIYF. In nucleotides, the CDR3 is TGCGCCAGCAGCCAAGTCGGGGGCCTTGGAAACACCATATATTTT.